The entry below gives a single T cell receptor beta chain sequence along with its context. The target antigen is unknown. J lost 3 bases, V lost 4 bases, and 4 bases had no gene match. There are 15 residues in the CDR3. Germline CDR1 and CDR2: ENHRY and SYGVKD. The entry originates in a study of T cell repertoires in cytomegalovirus infection. Study-level background: Well-studied HLA-B-restricted CMV epitopes were used in the study alongside recently identified HLA-C-restricted ones.

Study findings and constraints: In two of eight donors, the top clonotype was HLA-C-restricted CMV-specific.

Using its own MiXCR run on the reads, TCRdb lists one record per CDR3 protein. The repertoire holds about 920,000 distinct CDR3 sequences, about a third seen once, with about an eighth in the top ten. The source of this sequence is a human donor in good health (CMV status not recorded). Some clones in this sample may be carry-over from other donors' samples. The rearrangement links TRBV10-3 to TRBJ2-7; 12 positions agree with TRBD2. Sequences were derived from cultured CD8+ T cells from PBMCs, sampled from culture after CMV antigen stimulation. As DNA, the CDR3 is TGTGCCATCAGTGGGACTAGCGGGGCCGTCTACGAGCAGTACTTC. Its protein product is CAISGTSGAVYEQYF.